This is a list of T cell receptor beta chains from one sample in a study of T cell responses to AZD1222 COVID-19 vaccine. TCRdb's table, derived via immunoSEQ multiplex PCR, lists solely in-frame clones and lacks some. The data show about 130,000 clones, with under 90% seen just once and 20% to 25% held by the top ten. Source: peripheral blood, taken on day 0 of AZD1222 vaccination. These receptors were obtained from an adult in good health. The CDR3 runs from the conserved cysteine through the conserved F or W. Fields, in order: CDR3 DNA, CDR3 protein, D gene, J gene, V gene, clone size. A D gene is named only where the DNA matches it firmly. Clone size is given for some rows only: seen once, a few or many times, or a class if the clone is expanded.

DNA: TGTGCCATCAGTGCAAAGGGGAACACTGAAGCTTTCTTT; CDR3: CAISAKGNTEAFF; D: .; J: TRBJ1-1; V: TRBV10-3; size: .
DNA: TGTGCCAGCAGTCATCCCTACAATGAGCAGTTCTTC; CDR3: CASSHPYNEQFF; D: .; J: TRBJ2-1; V: TRBV28; size: .
DNA: TGTGCCAGCAGCTTTACTAGCGGGGTGTACGAGCAGTACTTC; CDR3: CASSFTSGVYEQYF; D: TRBD2; J: TRBJ2-7; V: TRBV7-2; size: .
DNA: TGTGCCAGTAGTACCCAGGGGCCGACCAATCAGCCCCAGCATTTT; CDR3: CASSTQGPTNQPQHF; D: .; J: TRBJ1-5; V: TRBV19; size: few
DNA: TGTGCCAGCAGCCCCGGGACAGGAAACACCATATATTTT; CDR3: CASSPGTGNTIYF; D: .; J: TRBJ1-3; V: TRBV5-6; size: .
DNA: TGTGCCAGCAGCTCAAGGGGGGCAGGGTATTCCGAGCAGTACTTC; CDR3: CASSSRGAGYSEQYF; D: .; J: TRBJ2-7; V: TRBV7-2; size: once
DNA: TGTGCCAGCAGCCCTCGTTGGTCACTCTATGGCTACACCTTC; CDR3: CASSPRWSLYGYTF; D: .; J: TRBJ1-2; V: TRBV7-9; size: .
DNA: TGCAGCGTTTCAGAGGGGATCGGCGAGCAGTACTTC; CDR3: CSVSEGIGEQYF; D: .; J: TRBJ2-7; V: TRBV29-1; size: .
DNA: TGTGCCAGCAGTCTCGGGGTGGCAAACCAGCCCCAGCATTTT; CDR3: CASSLGVANQPQHF; D: .; J: TRBJ1-5; V: TRBV2; size: .
DNA: TGTGCCAGCAGCTCGGGGCCCTACGAGCAGTACTTC; CDR3: CASSSGPYEQYF; D: .; J: TRBJ2-7; V: TRBV5-6; size: .